Included here is one T cell receptor beta chain sequence, with context. The method was immunoSEQ multiplex PCR; TCRdb's version includes in-frame clones alone and lacks a portion of them. The sample contains about 180,000 clones, about 91% of which appear only once. This CDR3 is built from 15 residues. Losses at the gene ends were 0 bases for V and 3 bases for J; bases not matched to a gene: 1. The germline CDR1 and CDR2 sequences are MNHNY and SVGAGI (reference sequence). The data were taken from a study of control samples from healthy donors and cancer patients. Material for sequencing was blood. This chain uses TRBV6-6 with TRBJ2-1; 8 bases align to TRBD1. The receptor comes from a middle-aged woman in good health. CDR3 nucleotides: TGTGCCAGCAGTTACTCGACAGGGGTCTACAATGAGCAGTTCTTC. This sequence encodes CASSYSTGVYNEQFF.